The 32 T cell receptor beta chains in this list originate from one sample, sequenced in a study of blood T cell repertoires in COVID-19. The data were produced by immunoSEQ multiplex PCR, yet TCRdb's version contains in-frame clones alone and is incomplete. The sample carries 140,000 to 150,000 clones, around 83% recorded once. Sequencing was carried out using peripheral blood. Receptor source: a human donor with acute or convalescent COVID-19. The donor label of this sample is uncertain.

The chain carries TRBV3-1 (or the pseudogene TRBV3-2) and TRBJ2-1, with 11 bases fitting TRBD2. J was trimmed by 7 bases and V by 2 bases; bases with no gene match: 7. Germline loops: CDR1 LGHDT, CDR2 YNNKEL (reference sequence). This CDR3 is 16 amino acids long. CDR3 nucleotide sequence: TGTGCCAGCAGCCAAACTACTAGCGGGAGAGGAAATGAGCAGTTCTTC. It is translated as CASSQTTSGRGNEQFF.

The CDR3 reads CSVEASGGGDTQYF. The CDR3 nucleotides read TGCAGCGTTGAAGCGTCAGGGGGTGGGGATACGCAGTATTTT. The chain employs TRBV29-1 and TRBJ2-3; 7 bases are shared with TRBD1. The CDR3 loop spans 14 amino acids. The germline CDR1 and CDR2 sequences are SQVTM and ANQGSEA. The J segment lost 6 bases and the V segment lost 1 base, leaving 7 bases of the junction unmatched.

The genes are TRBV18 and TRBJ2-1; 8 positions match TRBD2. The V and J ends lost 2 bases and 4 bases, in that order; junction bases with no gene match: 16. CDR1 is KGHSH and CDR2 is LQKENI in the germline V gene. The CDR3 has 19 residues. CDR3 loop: CASSPIPPAAGGMYNEQFF. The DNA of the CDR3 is TGTGCCAGCTCACCAATCCCCCCAGCGGCGGGAGGCATGTACAATGAGCAGTTCTTC. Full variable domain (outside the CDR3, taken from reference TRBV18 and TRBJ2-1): NAGVMQNPRHLVRRRGQEARLRCSPMKGHSHVYWYRQLPEEGLKFMVYLQKENIIDESGMPKERFSAEFPKEGPSILRIQQVVRGDSAAYFCASSPIPPAAGGMYNEQFFGPGTRLTVL.

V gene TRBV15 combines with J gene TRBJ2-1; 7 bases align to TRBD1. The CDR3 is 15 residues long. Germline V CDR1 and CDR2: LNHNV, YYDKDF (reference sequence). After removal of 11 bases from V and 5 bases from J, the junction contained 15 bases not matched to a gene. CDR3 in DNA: TGTGCCGTCTCATCCGGGGACAGAAAAGACAATGAGCAGTTCTTC. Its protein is CAVSSGDRKDNEQFF.

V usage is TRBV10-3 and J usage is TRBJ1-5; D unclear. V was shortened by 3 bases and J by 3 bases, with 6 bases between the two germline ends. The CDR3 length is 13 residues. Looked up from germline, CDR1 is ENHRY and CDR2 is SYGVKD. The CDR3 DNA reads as TGTGCCATCAGTGACAGAACCAATCAGCCCCAGCATTTT. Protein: CAISDRTNQPQHF.

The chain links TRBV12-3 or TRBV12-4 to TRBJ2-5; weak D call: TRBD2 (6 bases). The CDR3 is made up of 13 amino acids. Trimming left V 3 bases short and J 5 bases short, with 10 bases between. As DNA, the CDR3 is TGTGCCAGCAGTTTTGGAGGGCCGGAGACCCAGTACTTC. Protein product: CASSFGGPETQYF.

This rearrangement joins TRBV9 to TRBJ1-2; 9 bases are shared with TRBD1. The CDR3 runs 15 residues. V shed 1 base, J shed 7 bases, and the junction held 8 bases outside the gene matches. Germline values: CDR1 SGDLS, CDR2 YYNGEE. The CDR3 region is CASSVLSQGAVGYTF. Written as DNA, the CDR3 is TGTGCCAGCAGCGTATTATCACAGGGGGCGGTTGGCTACACCTTC.

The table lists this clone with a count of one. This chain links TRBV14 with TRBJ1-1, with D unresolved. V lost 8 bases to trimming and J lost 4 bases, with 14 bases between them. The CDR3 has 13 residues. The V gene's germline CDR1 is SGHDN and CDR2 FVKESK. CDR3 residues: CASGGSRGTEAFF. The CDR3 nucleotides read TGTGCCAGCGGCGGGTCAAGAGGCACTGAAGCTTTCTTT.

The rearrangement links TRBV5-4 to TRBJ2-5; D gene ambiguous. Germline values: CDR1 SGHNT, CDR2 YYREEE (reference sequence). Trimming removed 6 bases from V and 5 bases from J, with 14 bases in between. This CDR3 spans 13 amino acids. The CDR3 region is CASKDINQETQYF. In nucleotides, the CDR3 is TGTGCCAGCAAAGACATAAATCAGGAGACCCAGTACTTC.

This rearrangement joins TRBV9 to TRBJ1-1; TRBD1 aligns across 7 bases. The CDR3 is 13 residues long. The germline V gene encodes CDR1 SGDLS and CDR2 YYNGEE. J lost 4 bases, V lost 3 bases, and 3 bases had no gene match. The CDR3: CASSESGGTEAFF. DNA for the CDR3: TGTGCCAGCAGCGAGTCAGGGGGCACTGAAGCTTTCTTT. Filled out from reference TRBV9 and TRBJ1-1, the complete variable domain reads DSGVTQTPKHLITATGQRVTLRCSPRSGDLSVYWYQQSLDQGLQFLIQYYNGEERAKGNILERFSAQQFPDLHSELNLSSLELGDSALYFCASSESGGTEAFFGQGTRLTVV.

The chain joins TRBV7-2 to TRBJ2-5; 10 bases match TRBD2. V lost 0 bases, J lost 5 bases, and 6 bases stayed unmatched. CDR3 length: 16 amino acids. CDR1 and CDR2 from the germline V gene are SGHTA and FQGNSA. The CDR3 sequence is CASSLATGTSAETQYF. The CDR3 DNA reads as TGTGCCAGCAGCTTAGCAACCGGGACTAGCGCCGAGACCCAGTACTTC.

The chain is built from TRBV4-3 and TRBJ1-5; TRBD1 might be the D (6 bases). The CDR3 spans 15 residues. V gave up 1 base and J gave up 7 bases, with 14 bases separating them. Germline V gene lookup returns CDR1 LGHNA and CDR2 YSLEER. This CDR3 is CASSQVVGANQPQHF. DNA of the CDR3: TGCGCCAGCAGCCAAGTGGTGGGGGCGAACCAGCCCCAGCATTTT.

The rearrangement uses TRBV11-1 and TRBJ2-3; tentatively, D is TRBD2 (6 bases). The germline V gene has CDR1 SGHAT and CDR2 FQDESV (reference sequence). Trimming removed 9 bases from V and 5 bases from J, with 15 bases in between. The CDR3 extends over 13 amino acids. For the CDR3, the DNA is TGTGCCAGTGGGTCACGGGAGCGAGATACGCAGTATTTT. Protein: CASGSRERDTQYF.

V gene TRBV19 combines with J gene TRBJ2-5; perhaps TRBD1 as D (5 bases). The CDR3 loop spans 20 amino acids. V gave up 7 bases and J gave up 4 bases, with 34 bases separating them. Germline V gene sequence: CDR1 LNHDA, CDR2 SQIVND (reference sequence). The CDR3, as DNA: TGTGCCAGTAACCCCCAGGGCCCAATGGTACGAGGAAGTGAAAGAGAGACCCAGTACTTC. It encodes CASNPQGPMVRGSERETQYF.

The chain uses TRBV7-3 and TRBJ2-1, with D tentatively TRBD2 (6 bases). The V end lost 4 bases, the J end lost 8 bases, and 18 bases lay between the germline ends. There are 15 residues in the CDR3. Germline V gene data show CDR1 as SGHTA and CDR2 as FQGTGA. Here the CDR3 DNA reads TGTGCCAGCAGCTCGTATGCGGAGGGCGGGGATGAGCAGTTCTTC. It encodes CASSSYAEGGDEQFF.

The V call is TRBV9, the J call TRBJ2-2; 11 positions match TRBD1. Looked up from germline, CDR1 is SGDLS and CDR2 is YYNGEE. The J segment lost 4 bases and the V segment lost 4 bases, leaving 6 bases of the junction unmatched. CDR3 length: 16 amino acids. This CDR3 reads CASSPDRGLITGELFF. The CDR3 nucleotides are TGTGCCAGCAGCCCGGACAGGGGGCTGATCACCGGGGAGCTGTTTTTT.

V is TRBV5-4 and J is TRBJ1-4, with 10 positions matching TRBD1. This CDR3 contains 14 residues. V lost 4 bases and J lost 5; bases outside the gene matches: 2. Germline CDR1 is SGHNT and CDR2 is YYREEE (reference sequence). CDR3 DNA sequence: TGTGCCAGCAGCCGGACAGGGGGGAATGAAAAACTGTTTTTT. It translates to CASSRTGGNEKLFF.

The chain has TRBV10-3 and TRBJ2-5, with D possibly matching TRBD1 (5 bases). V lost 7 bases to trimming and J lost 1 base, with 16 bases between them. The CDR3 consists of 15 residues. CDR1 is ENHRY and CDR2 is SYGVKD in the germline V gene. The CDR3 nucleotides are TGTGCCATCAACCAGCACACAGGCGCCCAAGAGACCCAGTACTTC. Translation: CAINQHTGAQETQYF.

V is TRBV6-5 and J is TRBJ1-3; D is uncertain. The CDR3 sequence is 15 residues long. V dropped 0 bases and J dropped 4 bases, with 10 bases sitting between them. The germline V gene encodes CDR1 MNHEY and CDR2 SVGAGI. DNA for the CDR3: TGTGCCAGCAGTTACTCGAATGTGCAGGGAAACACCATATATTTT. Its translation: CASSYSNVQGNTIYF.

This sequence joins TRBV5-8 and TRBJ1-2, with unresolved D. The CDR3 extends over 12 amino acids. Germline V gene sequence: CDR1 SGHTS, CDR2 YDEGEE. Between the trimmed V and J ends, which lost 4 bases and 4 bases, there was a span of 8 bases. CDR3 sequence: CASSPRSYGYTF. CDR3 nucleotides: TGTGCCAGCAGCCCCCGCAGCTATGGCTACACCTTC.

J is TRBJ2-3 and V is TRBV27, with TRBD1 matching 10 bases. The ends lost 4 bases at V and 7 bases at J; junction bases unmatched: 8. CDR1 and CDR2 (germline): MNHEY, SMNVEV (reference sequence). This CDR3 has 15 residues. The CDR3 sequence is CASSSRQGARNTQYF. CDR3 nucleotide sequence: TGTGCCAGCAGTTCCAGACAGGGGGCTAGGAATACGCAGTATTTT.

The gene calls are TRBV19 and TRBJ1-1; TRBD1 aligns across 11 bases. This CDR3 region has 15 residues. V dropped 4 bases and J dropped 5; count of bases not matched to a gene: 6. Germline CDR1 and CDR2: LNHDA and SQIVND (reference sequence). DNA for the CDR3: TGTGCCAGTAGTAGTGGACAGGGGGCGAGGACTGAAGCTTTCTTT. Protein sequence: CASSSGQGARTEAFF.

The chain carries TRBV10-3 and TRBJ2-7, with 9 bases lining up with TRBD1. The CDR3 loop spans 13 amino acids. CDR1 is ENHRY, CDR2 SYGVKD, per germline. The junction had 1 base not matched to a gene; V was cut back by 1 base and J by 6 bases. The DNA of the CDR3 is TGTGCCATCAGTGAGTTGGACAGGGGCGAGCAGTACGTC. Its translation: CAISELDRGEQYV.

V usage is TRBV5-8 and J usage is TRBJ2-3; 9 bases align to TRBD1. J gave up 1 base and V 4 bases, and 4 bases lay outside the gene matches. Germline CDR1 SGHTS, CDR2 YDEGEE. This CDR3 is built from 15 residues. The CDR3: CASSAGQGGTDTQYF. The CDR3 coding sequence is TGTGCCAGCAGCGCGGGACAGGGCGGCACAGATACGCAGTATTTT.

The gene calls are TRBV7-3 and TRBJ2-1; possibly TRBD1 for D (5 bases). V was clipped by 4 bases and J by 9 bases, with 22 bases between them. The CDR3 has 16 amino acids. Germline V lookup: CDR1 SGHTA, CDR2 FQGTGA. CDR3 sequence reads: CASSSRVYAAGFEQFF. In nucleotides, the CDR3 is TGTGCCAGCAGCTCCAGGGTGTATGCTGCCGGATTTGAGCAGTTCTTC.

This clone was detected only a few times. As DNA, the CDR3 is TGTGCCAGTAGTAAGGGACAGGGGGCCTTGGACAATCAGCCCCAGCATTTT. Protein product: CASSKGQGALDNQPQHF. This chain joins TRBV19 and TRBJ1-5; 12 bases map to TRBD1. The CDR3 sequence is 17 residues long. Trimming at V came to 4 bases and at J to 3 bases, leaving 7 bases not matched to a gene. Germline CDR1 and CDR2: LNHDA and SQIVND (reference sequence). The full variable domain, with the rest looked up from reference TRBV19 and TRBJ1-5, is DGGITQSPKYLFRKEGQNVTLSCEQNLNHDAMYWYRQDPGQGLRLIYYSQIVNDFQKGDIAEGYSVSREKKESFPLTVTSAQKNPTAFYLCASSKGQGALDNQPQHFGDGTRLSIL.

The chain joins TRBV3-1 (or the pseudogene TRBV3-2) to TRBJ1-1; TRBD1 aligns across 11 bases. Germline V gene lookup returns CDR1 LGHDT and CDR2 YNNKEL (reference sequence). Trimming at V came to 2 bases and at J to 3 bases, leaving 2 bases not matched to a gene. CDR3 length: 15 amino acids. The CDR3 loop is CASSQRGQGDTEAFF. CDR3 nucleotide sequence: TGTGCCAGCAGCCAAAGGGGACAGGGGGACACTGAAGCTTTCTTT.

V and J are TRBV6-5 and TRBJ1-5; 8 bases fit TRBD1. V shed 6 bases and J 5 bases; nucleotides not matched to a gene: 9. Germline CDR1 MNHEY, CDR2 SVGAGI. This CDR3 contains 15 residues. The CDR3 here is CASRPRDRSYQPQHF. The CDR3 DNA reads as TGTGCCAGCAGACCCCGGGACAGGTCTTATCAGCCCCAGCATTTT.

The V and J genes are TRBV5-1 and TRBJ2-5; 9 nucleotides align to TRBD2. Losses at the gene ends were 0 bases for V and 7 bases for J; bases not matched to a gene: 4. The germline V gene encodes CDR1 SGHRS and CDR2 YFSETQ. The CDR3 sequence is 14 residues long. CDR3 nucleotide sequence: TGCGCCAGCAGCTTGGATAGCGGGAGAGCGACCCAGTACTTC. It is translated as CASSLDSGRATQYF. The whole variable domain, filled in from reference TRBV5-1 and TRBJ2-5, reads KAGVTQTPRYLIKTRGQQVTLSCSPISGHRSVSWYQQTPGQGLQFLFEYFSETQRNKGNFPGRFSGRQFSNSRSEMNVSTLELGDSALYLCASSLDSGRATQYFGPGTRLLVL.

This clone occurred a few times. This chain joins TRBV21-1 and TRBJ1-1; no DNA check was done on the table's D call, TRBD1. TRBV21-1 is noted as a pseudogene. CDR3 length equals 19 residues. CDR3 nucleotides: TGTGCCAGCAGCAAAGTCGGCCGGACAGGGTTAAGTTGGAACACTGAAGCTTTCTTT. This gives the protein CASSKVGRTGLSWNTEAFF.

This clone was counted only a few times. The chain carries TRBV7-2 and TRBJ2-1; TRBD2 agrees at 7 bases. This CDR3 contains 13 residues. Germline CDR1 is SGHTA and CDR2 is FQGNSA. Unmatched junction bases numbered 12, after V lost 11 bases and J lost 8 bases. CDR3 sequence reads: CAYGDYQRDEQFF. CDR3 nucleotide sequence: TGTGCCTATGGGGACTACCAGAGGGATGAGCAGTTCTTC.

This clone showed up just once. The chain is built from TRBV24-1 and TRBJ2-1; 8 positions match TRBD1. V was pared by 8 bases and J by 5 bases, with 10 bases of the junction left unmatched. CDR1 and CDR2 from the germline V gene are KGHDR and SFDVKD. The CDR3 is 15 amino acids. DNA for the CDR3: TGTGCCACCAACCGCGCAGGGGGCTCGAACAATGAGCAGTTCTTC. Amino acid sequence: CATNRAGGSNNEQFF.